What follows is one TCR beta chain and its context. Its antigen is not known. The CDR3 is 13 amino acids. Germline V gene data show CDR1 as SGHRS and CDR2 as YFSETQ. V lost 2 bases, J lost 5 bases, and 11 bases lay in between. This sample is part of a study of cytomegalovirus exposure and HLA in healthy donors. Findings and limits, study-wide: Most TCR sequences were seen very rarely across donors, but some public TCRs occurred in many. Earlier findings revealed that most TCR beta V segments proved productive either about 87% or about 30% of the time.

In the PCR, 60 Vbeta and 13 Jbeta primers were used. Only in-frame clones appear in the TCRdb table, and some are missing; sequencing was by immunoSEQ multiplex PCR. In the table there are 150,000 to 200,000 clones, 75% to 85% of which are singletons. The sample consisted of PBMCs. V usage is TRBV5-1 and J usage is TRBJ2-7; tentative D call: TRBD1 (5 bases). This clonotype was obtained from a girl aged 2 to 9 in good health and CMV-seropositive. The CDR3 loop is CASSLSGPDEQYF. The DNA of the CDR3 is TGCGCCAGCAGCTTATCAGGGCCAGACGAGCAGTACTTC.